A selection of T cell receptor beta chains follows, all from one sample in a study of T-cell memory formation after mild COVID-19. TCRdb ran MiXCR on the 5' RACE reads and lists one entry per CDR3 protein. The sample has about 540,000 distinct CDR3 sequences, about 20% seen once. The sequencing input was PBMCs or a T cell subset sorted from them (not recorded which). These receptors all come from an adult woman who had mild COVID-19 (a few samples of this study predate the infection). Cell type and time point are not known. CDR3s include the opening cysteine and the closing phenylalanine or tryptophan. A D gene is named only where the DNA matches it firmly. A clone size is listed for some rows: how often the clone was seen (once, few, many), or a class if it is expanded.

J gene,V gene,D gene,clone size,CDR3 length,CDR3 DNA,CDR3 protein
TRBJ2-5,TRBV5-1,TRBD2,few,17,TGCGCCAGCAGCCCACCCGCCGTCGGACTAGCCAAAGAGACCCAGTACTTC,CASSPPAVGLAKETQYF
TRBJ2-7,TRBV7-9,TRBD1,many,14,TGTGCCAGCAGCTTACGGACAGGGGTCTACGAGCAGTACTTC,CASSLRTGVYEQYF
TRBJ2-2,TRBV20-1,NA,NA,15,TGCAGTGCTAAAAGACTAGATAGGTTTTCCGGGGAGCTGTTTTTT,CSAKRLDRFSGELFF
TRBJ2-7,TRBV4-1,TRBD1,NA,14,TGCGCCAGCAGCCAGGAGGACAGGGTATACGAGCAGTACTTC,CASSQEDRVYEQYF
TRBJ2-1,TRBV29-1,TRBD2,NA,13,TGCAGCGTGCGGACTAGCGGATACAATGAGCAGTTCTTC,CSVRTSGYNEQFF
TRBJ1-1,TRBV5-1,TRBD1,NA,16,TGCGCCAGCAGCCCGGGGACAGGGGGCACGGGAACTGAAGCTTTCTTT,CASSPGTGGTGTEAFF
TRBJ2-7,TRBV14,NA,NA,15,TGTGCCAGCAGCCAATCTTCGCGGTCCACCTACGAGCAGTACTTC,CASSQSSRSTYEQYF
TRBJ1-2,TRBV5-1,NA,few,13,TGCGCCAGCAGCCCCGGCTCTAGCTATGGCTACACCTTC,CASSPGSSYGYTF
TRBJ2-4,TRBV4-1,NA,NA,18,TGCGCCAGCAGCAACGGCCCACAGAGGGGTCGATTCAAAAACATTCAGTACTTC,CASSNGPQRGRFKNIQYF
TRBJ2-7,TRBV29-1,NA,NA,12,TGCAGTGTGCAGCCAGAAGTCTACGAGCAGTACTTC,CSVQPEVYEQYF
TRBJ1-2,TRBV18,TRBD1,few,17,TGTGCCAGCTCACCCCCCGGACAGGGTGTGGGAGACTATGGCTACACCTTC,CASSPPGQGVGDYGYTF
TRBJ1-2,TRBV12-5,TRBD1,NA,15,TGTGCTAGTGGTTTGTCGTTGGACAGGGTGCATGGCTACACCTTC,CASGLSLDRVHGYTF
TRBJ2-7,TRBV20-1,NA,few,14,TGCAGTGCTAGAGGCTGGGGAAGCTCCTACGAGCAGTACTTC,CSARGWGSSYEQYF
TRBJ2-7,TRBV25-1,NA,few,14,TGTGCCAGCAGTGAATATCTTGGCGGTTACGAGCAGTACTTC,CASSEYLGGYEQYF
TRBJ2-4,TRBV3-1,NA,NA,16,TGTGCCAGCAGCCAAGAAGGGGTACTATCTGGGGGCATTCAGTACTTC,CASSQEGVLSGGIQYF